The entry that follows covers one T cell receptor beta chain sequence. The antigen is not known. The source of the sample is a study of response to subunit inactivated influenza vaccine. In TCRdb, the RT-PCR reads were re-called with MiXCR into one record per CDR3 protein. The table includes some 500,000 distinct CDR3 sequences, 16% detected once. Study-wide results and limits: Only a handful of new T cells, the authors suggested, are recruited with each seasonal influenza vaccination.

Looked up from germline, CDR1 is MNHNS and CDR2 is SASEGT. The V end was cut by 2 bases, the J end by 4 bases, with 6 bases between. The CDR3 spans 12 residues. The chain carries TRBV6-1 and TRBJ2-7; no reliable D call. Sequencing used CD4+ T cells sorted from PBMCs, obtained less than 30 months after vaccination. This TCR was recovered from a man in his fifties or sixties who received an inactivated influenza vaccine. Written as DNA, the CDR3 is TGTGCCAGCAGTGAACAGGTGTACGAGCAGTACTTC. Its protein is CASSEQVYEQYF.